The following is a T cell receptor (beta chain) sequence with its context. This receptor's antigen is unknown. Qualities for individual bases were not recorded, and no much larger clone is one base off. This sample stems from a study of cytomegalovirus exposure and HLA in healthy donors (dated by TCRdb to 2015 to 2018). Study-wide context: According to an earlier analysis of several hundred of the donors, about 179 million T cells yielded 117 million unique TCR beta sequences and roughly 280 Gb of sequence data. An early release covering 550 to 700 HLA-typed donors comprised about 320 gigabases of sequencing data and around 80 million unique TCR sequences. Of the roughly 400 genotyped donors, 65% to 90% were placed in the genetic ancestry cluster associated with self-reported Caucasian donors. The study was designed to test whether signatures of past pathogen exposure could be identified by cataloging public T cell receptors. Using immunosequencing, the study profiled T cell repertoires from 500 to 800 subjects and related those repertoires to cytomegalovirus serostatus. A separate validation cohort of 90 to 150 different subjects was used in addition to the 666-subject first cohort. To predict cytomegalovirus infection status, the study combined high-throughput TCR immunosequencing, statistical association of individual TCRs with disease status, and machine learning. In a later analysis, previously published TCR beta repertoires from 666 donors were re-analyzed and high-resolution HLA genotyping was added so that TCR occurrence patterns could be studied. In the later analysis, no new phenotypic data were used to find candidate immune exposures; instead, reliance was placed on TCR beta sequences and their occurrence across donors. To decide whether each TCR beta V gene segment behaved as functional or pseudogenic, an earlier analysis of some 600 of the donors relied on high-throughput TCR beta sequencing. Donor age, sex, ethnicity and CMV serostatus were compiled together with the repertoire data. A later genetic analysis used genome-wide SNP genotypes for about 55% of the 666 donors, treating that subset as a discovery cohort. Every discovery cohort repertoire had been produced on one sequencing platform. Class I and class II HLA loci were covered by the typing at four-digit resolution. Typing coverage varied by locus: roughly 620-630 donors for A, B, C, DRB1 and DQB1; approximately 500 for DQA1; more than 600 for DPA1; approximately 470 for DPB1. Because of strong linkage in the cohort, 4 to 6 DR-DQ haplotypes were treated as single units for association and clustering. Among some 410 genotyped donors of the cohort, an average of about 240,000 unique TCR beta nucleotide sequences were sequenced per donor, roughly 20% of them non-productive. What the authors observed across the whole study: A group of highly shared sequence variants was considered likely to be a technical artifact of the sequencing pipeline. A few of the identified cytomegalovirus-associated TCR beta chains were confirmed in vitro to be specific for cytomegalovirus antigens. The classifier was reported to diagnose cytomegalovirus status with high specificity and sensitivity in both the original and validation cohorts. Linkage disequilibrium might explain the correlated functional status among segregating V segments, but an unknown experimental factor could not be excluded. The presence/absence analyses assumed that sequencing depth was roughly uniform across donors, and that assumption may not be true. The study listed over 150 TCR beta chains as associated with cytomegalovirus. Some IMGT-functional V segments, including TRBV6-2 and TRBV6-3, could not be told apart with the 87-base-pair reads, so those segments were excluded. A later genetic analysis reported fewer N-insertions in productive TCRs among donors in an Asian-associated ancestry cluster than the roughly 620-donor mean. Assigning TCR associations to individual alleles was difficult when HLA alleles, especially DR and DQ, strongly co-occurred. A further reported finding was that TCR beta sequences accurately predicted the HLA-A and HLA-B alleles for most subjects in the first cohort. Because counts were too low, fewer than 20 rarely observed V segments, including chromosome 9 orphons, were excluded from the earlier analysis of around 640 of the donors. In a later genetic analysis, a missense DCLRE1C variant was associated with V-gene and J-gene trimming of TCR beta chains, and the association was replicated in an independent cohort. While some public TCRs were present in many individuals, most TCR sequences turned up only very rarely across donors. The cohort was sequenced for TCR beta chains only, and without alpha or paired-chain data the features that could be detected were limited. In a later analysis, HLA-associated TCR beta chains were found to be more clonally expanded and to have lower generation probabilities than equally common non-associated chains. Immune exposure information for the cohort was limited to CMV serostatus. In a later analysis, the rate of TCR association differed among HLA loci, with DRB1 alleles having the most associated TCRs and HLA-C alleles having the fewest. In an earlier analysis of approximately 600 of the donors, most TCR beta V segments were observed in productive rearrangements about 90% or about 30% of the time, broadly matching IMGT annotations. Most CMV-associated TCR beta chains appeared to be HLA-restricted in a later analysis, and the HLA associations seemed to be driven largely by CMV exposure. Because HLA typing was unavailable for some donors at each locus, only the typed subset was used in association tests. According to a later analysis, parvovirus B19, influenza, CMV and Epstein-Barr virus appeared linked to several top co-occurrence clusters. The authors suggested that the approach could potentially be extended to other disease states and immunological phenotypes. In a later analysis, 15,000 to 20,000 TCR beta sequences were associated with specific HLA alleles at a false discovery rate of 0.05.

From the cysteine up to the phenylalanine, the CDR3 has a length of 16 residues. Only the CDR3 region is kept as DNA, spanning 48 bases read in frame from base 1. After removal of 0 bases from V and 5 bases from J, the junction retains 4 bases not matched to a gene. CDR1 and CDR2 are drawn from the germline V gene: MGHRA, YSYEKL. The cohort was made up of roughly 670 healthy bone marrow donors. Cohort members were all nominally healthy when sampled, although unrecorded immune exposures were likely present. The donor tested CMV seronegative, placing the donor among the 300 to 400 seronegative members of the cohort. Each donor provided a peripheral blood sample, and peripheral blood mononuclear cells were used for TCR beta sequencing. The Qiagen DNeasy Blood Extraction Kit was used to extract genomic DNA from the blood cell samples. Preparation of the library involved the immunoSEQ multiplex PCR assay. The multiplex PCR relied on a mix of 60 forward primers for TCR Vbeta segments and 13 reverse primers for TCR Jbeta segments. The CDR3 region of rearranged TCR beta genes was amplified from genomic DNA with a multiplex PCR assay. The amplified TCR beta libraries were sequenced on the Illumina HiSeq System as 87-base-pair reads. In the original analysis: A later analysis tallied around 82 million unique TCR beta chains across the 650 to 750 repertoires, and about 12 million of those chains were shared by two or more donors. Raw reads were error-corrected and collapsed into unique sequences with a nearest-neighbor algorithm that merged closely related sequences to remove PCR and sequencing errors. Alignment of CDR3 sequences to IMGT reference sequences was used to assign V, D and J gene segments. Each retained sequence needed at least a six-nucleotide match to both a V gene segment and a J gene segment. A rearrangement counted as productive if the CDR3 had no stop codons and remained in frame with V and J, and every other rearrangement counted as non-productive. Following IMGT convention, CDR3 was defined as the stretch from the second conserved V-encoded cysteine to the conserved J-encoded phenylalanine. Sequences without an unambiguous match to a single V gene segment were excluded from the earlier analysis of almost 600 of the donors. An earlier analysis of 500 to 600 of the donors classified V segments as functional when productive rearrangements were above 56.7% and as segregating when the standard deviation between donors was above 5%. A statistical classification framework was built to diagnose cytomegalovirus status from the catalog of TCR beta chain sequences. In a later analysis, TCR nucleotide sequences were compared against IMGT/GENE-DB human TR gene sequences so that V and J genes could be assigned. Using the TCRdist pipeline, a later analysis assigned CDR3 sequences along with most-parsimonious VDJ recombination scenarios. In a later analysis, each TCR beta chain was defined by its CDR3 amino acid sequence together with its V-gene family, and reads lacking a unique V-gene family were excluded. To address suspected cross-contamination and a sequencing artifact, a later analysis removed roughly 580 highly shared, low-generation-probability nucleotide sequences. In a later analysis, a clonal expansion index was calculated for each public chain from normalized within-repertoire ranks of inferred template counts. Generation probabilities in a later analysis came from a VDJ recombination model fitted to out-of-frame rearrangements, and those results were checked against IGoR. In a later analysis, TCR-TCR, TCR-HLA and TCR-CMV co-occurrence was scored with hypergeometric tests, and a repertoire-size bias correction was applied to TCR pairs. A later analysis estimated false discovery rates by permuting HLA or CMV assignments 20 times. In a later analysis, co-occurring TCRs were grouped with DBSCAN, and TCRdist sequence similarity was added when clustering was performed within HLA-allele-positive subsets. For co-occurrence clustering, repertoires with fewer than 30,000 or more than 120,000 public chains were excluded, along with roughly 5 repertoires with anomalous nucleotide sharing. The immuneACCESS repertoire file appears here via TCRdb, limited to in-frame rearrangements. These files lack a portion of the clones; in checked studies, under half of the deficit traces to unresolved V genes, and the cause of the others is not known. V, J and clone size derive from that table, while D and trimming were established from the DNA sequence. The sample records some 240,000 clones, 92% of which are singletons. The ten largest make up 1.5% to 2% of the sample.

The sequence came from a girl aged 2-9 years in good health and CMV-seronegative. The rearranged chain carries TRBV4-1 and TRBJ2-5; a stretch of 12 junction bases matches TRBD2. The sequenced material came from PBMCs. The CDR3 reads as follows: CASSQDLAGGGETQYF. The DNA sequence is TGCGCCAGCAGCCAAGATCTAGCGGGGGGGGGTGAGACCCAGTACTTC.